This T cell receptor (beta chain) came from a study of T cell repertoires in cytomegalovirus infection. TCRdb re-derived calls from the reads in MiXCR, one entry per CDR3 protein. The top ten clones hold around 80% of a sample with approximately 50,000 distinct CDR3 sequences, roughly a fifth of them seen once. With regard to this clonotype: Its specificity is unknown.

This CDR3 contains 15 residues. V shed 0 bases and J shed 1 base, with 10 bases lying between them. Germline V gene sequence: CDR1 LGHNA, CDR2 YSLEER. This TCR derives from a human donor in good health (CMV status not recorded). Some clones in this sample may be carry-over from other donors' samples. The chain joins TRBV4-3 to TRBJ2-7; perhaps TRBD1 as D (6 bases). The source was CD8+ T cells from cultured PBMCs, collected from culture after CMV antigen stimulation. Here the CDR3 DNA reads TGCGCCAGCAGCCAAGACAGGGGACGGTCCTACGAGCAGTACTTC. It codes for CASSQDRGRSYEQYF.